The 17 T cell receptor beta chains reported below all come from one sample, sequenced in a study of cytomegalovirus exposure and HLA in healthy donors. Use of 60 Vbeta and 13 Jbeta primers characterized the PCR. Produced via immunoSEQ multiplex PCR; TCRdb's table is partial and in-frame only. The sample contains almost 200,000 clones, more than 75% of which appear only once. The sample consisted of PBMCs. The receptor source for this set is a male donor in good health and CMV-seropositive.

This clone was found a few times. The CDR3 DNA follows: TGTGCCAGCAGCTTGAGAGGGGGCGGGGAGACCCAGTACTTC. Translated, it gives CASSLRGGGETQYF. This rearrangement joins TRBV5-4 to TRBJ2-5; 7 bases are a match to TRBD1. This CDR3 contains 14 residues. J gave up 5 bases and V 1 base, and 5 bases lay outside the gene matches. Germline loops: CDR1 SGHNT, CDR2 YYREEE (reference sequence). The variable domain in full, completed from reference TRBV5-4 and TRBJ2-5, reads ETGVTQSPTHLIKTRGQQVTLRCSSQSGHNTVSWYQQALGQGPQFIFQYYREEENGRGNFPPRFSGLQFPNYSSELNVNALELDDSALYLCASSLRGGGETQYFGPGTRLLVL.

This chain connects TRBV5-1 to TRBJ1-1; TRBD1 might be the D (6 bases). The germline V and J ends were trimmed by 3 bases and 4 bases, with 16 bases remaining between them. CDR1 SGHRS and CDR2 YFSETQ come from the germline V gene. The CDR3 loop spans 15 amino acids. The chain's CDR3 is CASSSGGRGTTEAFF. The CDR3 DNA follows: TGCGCCAGCAGCTCCGGGGGGCGAGGGACCACTGAAGCTTTCTTT.

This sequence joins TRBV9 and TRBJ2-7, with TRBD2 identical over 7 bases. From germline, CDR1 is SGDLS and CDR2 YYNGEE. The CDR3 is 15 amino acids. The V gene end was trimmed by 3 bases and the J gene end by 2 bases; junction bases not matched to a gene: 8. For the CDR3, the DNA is TGTGCCAGCAGCGCTGGCCTAGCGGACGCCTACGAGCAGTACTTC. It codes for CASSAGLADAYEQYF.

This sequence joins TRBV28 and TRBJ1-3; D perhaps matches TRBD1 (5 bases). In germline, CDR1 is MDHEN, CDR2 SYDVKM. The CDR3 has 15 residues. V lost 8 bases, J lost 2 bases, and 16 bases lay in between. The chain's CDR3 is CASGRTGVAGNTIYF. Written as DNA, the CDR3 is TGTGCCAGCGGCCGTACGGGGGTGGCTGGAAACACCATATATTTT.

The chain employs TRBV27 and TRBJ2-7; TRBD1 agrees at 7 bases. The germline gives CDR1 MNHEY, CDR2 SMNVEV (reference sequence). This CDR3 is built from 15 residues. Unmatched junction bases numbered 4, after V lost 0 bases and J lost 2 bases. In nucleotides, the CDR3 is TGTGCCAGCAGTTTATCCGGGACAGCGGCCTACGAGCAGTACTTC. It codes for CASSLSGTAAYEQYF.

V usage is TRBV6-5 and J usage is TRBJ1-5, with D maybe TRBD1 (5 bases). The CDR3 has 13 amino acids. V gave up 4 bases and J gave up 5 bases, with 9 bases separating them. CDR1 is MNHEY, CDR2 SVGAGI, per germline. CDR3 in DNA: TGTGCCAGCAGTTCGGGGGGATATCAGCCCCAGCATTTT. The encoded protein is CASSSGGYQPQHF.

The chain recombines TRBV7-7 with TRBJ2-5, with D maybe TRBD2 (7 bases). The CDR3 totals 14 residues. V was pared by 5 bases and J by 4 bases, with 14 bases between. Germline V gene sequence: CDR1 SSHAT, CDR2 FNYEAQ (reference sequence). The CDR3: CASSAGGGRETQYF. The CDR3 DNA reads TGTGCCAGCAGCGCAGGCGGGGGCAGAGAGACCCAGTACTTC. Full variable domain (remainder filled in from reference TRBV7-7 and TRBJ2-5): GAGVSQSPRYKVTKRGQDVTLRCDPISSHATLYWYQQALGQGPEFLTYFNYEAQPDKSGLPSDRFSAERPEGSISTLTIQRTEQRDSAMYRCASSAGGGRETQYFGPGTRLLVL.

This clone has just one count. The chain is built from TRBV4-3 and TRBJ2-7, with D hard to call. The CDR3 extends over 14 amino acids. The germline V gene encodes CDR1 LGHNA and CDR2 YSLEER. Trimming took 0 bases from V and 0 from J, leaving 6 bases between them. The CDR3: CASSQDMASYEQYF. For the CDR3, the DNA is TGCGCCAGCAGCCAAGATATGGCCTCCTACGAGCAGTACTTC.

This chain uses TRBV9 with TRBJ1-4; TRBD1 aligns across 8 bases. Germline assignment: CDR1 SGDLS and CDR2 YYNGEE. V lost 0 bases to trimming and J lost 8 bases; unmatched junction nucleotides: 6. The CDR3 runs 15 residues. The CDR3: CASSVAAGGSEKLFF. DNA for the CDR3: TGTGCCAGCAGCGTAGCCGCAGGGGGCTCCGAAAAACTGTTTTTT.

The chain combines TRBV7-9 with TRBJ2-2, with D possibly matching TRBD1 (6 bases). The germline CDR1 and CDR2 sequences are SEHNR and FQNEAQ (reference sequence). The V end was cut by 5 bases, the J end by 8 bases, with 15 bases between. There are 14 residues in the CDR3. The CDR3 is CASSVMTGPGELFF. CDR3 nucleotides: TGTGCCAGCAGCGTAATGACAGGTCCGGGGGAGCTGTTTTTT.

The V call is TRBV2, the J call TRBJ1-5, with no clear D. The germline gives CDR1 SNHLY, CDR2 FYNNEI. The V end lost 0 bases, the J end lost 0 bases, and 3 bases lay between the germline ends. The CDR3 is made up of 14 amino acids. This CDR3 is CASSEAHSNQPQHF. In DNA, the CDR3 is TGTGCCAGCAGTGAAGCCCATAGCAATCAGCCCCAGCATTTT.

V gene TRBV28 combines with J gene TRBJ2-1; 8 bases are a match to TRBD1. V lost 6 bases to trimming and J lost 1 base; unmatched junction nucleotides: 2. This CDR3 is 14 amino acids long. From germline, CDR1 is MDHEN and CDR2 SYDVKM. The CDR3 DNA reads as TGTGCCAGCAGGACAGGGGAGTCCTACAATGAGCAGTTCTTC. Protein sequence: CASRTGESYNEQFF.

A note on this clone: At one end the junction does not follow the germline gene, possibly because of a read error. For the CDR3, the DNA is TGTGCTAGCAGCCCGCAGCGGGACAAGGCCGATGAGCAGTTCTTC. Translating gives CASSPQRDKADEQFF. The chain combines TRBV7-7 with TRBJ2-1, with D possibly being TRBD2 (7 bases). The CDR3 has 15 residues. Germline V gives CDR1 SSHAT, CDR2 FNYEAQ (reference sequence).

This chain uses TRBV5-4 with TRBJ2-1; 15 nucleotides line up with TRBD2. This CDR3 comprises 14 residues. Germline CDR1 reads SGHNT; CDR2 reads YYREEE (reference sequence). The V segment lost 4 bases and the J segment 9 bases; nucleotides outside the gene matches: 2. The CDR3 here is CASSKGLAGGEQFF. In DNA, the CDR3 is TGTGCCAGCAGCAAGGGACTAGCGGGGGGTGAGCAGTTCTTC.

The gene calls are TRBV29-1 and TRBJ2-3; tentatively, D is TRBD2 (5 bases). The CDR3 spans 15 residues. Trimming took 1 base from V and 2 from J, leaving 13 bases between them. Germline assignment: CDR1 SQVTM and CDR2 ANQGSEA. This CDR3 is CSVEASGLPTDTQYF. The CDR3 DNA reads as TGCAGCGTTGAAGCTAGTGGACTCCCCACAGATACGCAGTATTTT.

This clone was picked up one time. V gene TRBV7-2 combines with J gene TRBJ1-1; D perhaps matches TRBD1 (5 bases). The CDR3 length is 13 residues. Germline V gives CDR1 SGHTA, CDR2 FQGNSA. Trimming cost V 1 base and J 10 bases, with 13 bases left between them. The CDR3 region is CASSLVGQGLAFF. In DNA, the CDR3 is TGTGCCAGCAGCTTAGTAGGGCAGGGCTTAGCTTTCTTT.

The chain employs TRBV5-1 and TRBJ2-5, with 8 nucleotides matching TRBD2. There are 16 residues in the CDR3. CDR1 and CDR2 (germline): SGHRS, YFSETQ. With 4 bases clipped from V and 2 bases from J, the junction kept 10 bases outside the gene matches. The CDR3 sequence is CASSRGTTSVQETQYF. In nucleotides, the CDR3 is TGCGCCAGCAGCCGGGGGACGACTAGCGTACAAGAGACCCAGTACTTC.